The subject of this entry is one T cell receptor beta chain. Its antigen is still unknown. These data belong to a study of CD8 T cells in Susac syndrome. Reverse transcription of 0.5 to 1 ug RNA was performed with random hexamers. TCR beta CDR3 was amplified by immunoSEQ covering 54 Vbeta and 13 Jbeta. TCRdb independently ran MiXCR on the immunoSEQ multiplex PCR reads; one entry per CDR3 protein. This repertoire shows approximately 110,000 distinct CDR3 sequences, more than 90% found once; its top ten account for roughly 0.091%. Sequencing of TCR beta was performed on blood CD8+ and CD4+ T cells. TEMRA cells were enriched by FACS, while CD8+ and CD4+ T cells were obtained through a negative isolation that was performed magnetically. General study findings and limits: An acknowledgment was made by the study that its TCR sequencing and HLA analysis involved relatively few individuals.

The V gene lost 3 bases and the J gene lost 5 bases, with 16 bases spanning the gap. This CDR3 has 14 residues. In germline, CDR1 is SQVTM, CDR2 ANQGSEA. The sequenced material came from CD4+ T cells from PBMCs. The TCR originated in a human donor in good health. V usage is TRBV29-1 and J usage is TRBJ2-5; weak D call: TRBD1 (6 bases). The CDR3 loop reads CSVEGADVMETQYF. The CDR3 DNA is TGCAGCGTTGAGGGGGCTGATGTTATGGAGACCCAGTACTTC.